This TCR beta chain came from a study of cytomegalovirus exposure and HLA in healthy donors. Primers: 60 Vbeta forward and 13 Jbeta reverse. This table comes from immunoSEQ multiplex PCR, and its TCRdb copy is limited to in-frame clones, with some not included. The data contain 150,000 to 200,000 clones, around four fifths of them singletons. General study points: Reportedly, fewer N-insertions than the roughly 700-donor mean appeared in an Asian-associated ancestry cluster in a later analysis. In a later analysis, across HLA loci, associated TCR counts were highest for DRB1, lowest for HLA-C. Sequences of the TCR beta chain were said to predict the HLA-A and HLA-B alleles of most subjects accurately.

Comments on this clone: Antigen specificity is unknown.

V was cut by 5 bases and J by 7 bases, with 13 bases left in between. The CDR3 consists of 13 residues. Germline V lookup: CDR1 SGHTA, CDR2 FQGTGA. The sequenced material came from PBMCs. This clonotype was obtained from a man aged 50-60 years in good health and CMV-seropositive. The rearrangement joins TRBV7-3 to TRBJ2-3; D may be TRBD2 (5 bases). CDR3 DNA: TGTGCCAGCAGCCTTTCGTCCGGGAATACGCAGTATTTT. Protein sequence: CASSLSSGNTQYF. Variable domain in full (rest from reference TRBV7-3 and TRBJ2-3): GAGVSQTPSNKVTEKGKYVELRCDPISGHTALYWYRQSLGQGPEFLIYFQGTGAADDSGLPNDRFFAVRPEGSVSTLKIQRTERGDSAVYLCASSLSSGNTQYFGPGTRLTVL.